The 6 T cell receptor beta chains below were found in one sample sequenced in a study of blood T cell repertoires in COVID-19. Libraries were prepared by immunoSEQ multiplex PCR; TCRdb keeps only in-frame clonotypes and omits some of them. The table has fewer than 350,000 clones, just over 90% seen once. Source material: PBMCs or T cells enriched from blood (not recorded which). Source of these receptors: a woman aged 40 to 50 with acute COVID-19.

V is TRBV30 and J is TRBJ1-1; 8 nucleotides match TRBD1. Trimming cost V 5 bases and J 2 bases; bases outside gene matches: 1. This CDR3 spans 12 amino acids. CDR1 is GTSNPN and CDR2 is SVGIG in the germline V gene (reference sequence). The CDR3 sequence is CAWGQGNTEAFF. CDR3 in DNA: TGTGCCTGGGGACAGGGCAACACTGAAGCTTTCTTT. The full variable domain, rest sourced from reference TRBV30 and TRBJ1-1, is SQTIHQWPATLVQPVGSPLSLECTVEGTSNPNLYWYRQAAGRGLQLLFYSVGIGQISSEVPQNLSASRPQDRQFILSSKKLLLSDSGFYLCAWGQGNTEAFFGQGTRLTVV.

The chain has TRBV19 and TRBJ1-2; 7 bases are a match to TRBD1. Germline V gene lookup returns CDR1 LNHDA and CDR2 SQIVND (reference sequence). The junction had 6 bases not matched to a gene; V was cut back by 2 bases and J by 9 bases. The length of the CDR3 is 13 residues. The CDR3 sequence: CASSIQSQGRYTF. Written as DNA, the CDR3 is TGTGCCAGTAGTATACAATCACAGGGGCGCTACACCTTC.

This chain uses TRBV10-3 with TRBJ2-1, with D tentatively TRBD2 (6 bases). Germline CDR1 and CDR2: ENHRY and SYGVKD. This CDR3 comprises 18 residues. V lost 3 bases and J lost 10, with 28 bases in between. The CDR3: CAISEPDEFGSPELEQFF. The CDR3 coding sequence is TGTGCCATCAGTGAACCAGATGAGTTCGGGAGCCCCGAATTAGAGCAGTTCTTC.

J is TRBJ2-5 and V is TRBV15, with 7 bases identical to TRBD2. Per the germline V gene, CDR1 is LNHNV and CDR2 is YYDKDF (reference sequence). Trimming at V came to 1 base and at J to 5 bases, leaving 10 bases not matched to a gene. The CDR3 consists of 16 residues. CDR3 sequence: CATSRGLAGAGETQYF. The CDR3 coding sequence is TGTGCCACCAGCAGAGGGTTGGCGGGAGCGGGGGAGACCCAGTACTTC.

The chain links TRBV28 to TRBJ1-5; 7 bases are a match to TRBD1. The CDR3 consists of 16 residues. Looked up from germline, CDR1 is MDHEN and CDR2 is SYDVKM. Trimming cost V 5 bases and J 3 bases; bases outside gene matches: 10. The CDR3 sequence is CASSPQGETLNQPQHF. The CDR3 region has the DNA TGTGCCAGCAGTCCCCAGGGGGAGACCCTCAATCAGCCCCAGCATTTT.

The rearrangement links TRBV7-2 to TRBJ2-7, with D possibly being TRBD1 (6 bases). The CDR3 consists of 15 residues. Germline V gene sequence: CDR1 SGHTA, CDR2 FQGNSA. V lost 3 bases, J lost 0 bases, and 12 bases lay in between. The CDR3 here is CASSLGADSSYEQYF. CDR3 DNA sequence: TGTGCCAGCAGCTTGGGGGCAGACAGCTCCTACGAGCAGTACTTC.